This T cell receptor (beta chain) derives from a study of T-cell memory formation after mild COVID-19. General study results and limits: Contracting clones from day 15 to 85 showed balanced CD4/CD8; later expanders favored CD4+. Whether second-wave clones peaking at day 37 were SARS-CoV-2 specific went unconfirmed. Some responding clones appeared in pre-infection memory, suggesting cross-reactive memory joined.

The table lists this clonotype with many counts. No antigen is known for it. This CDR3 has 16 residues. V was clipped by 6 bases and J by 4 bases, with 16 bases between them. Germline V gene sequence: CDR1 MNHEY, CDR2 SVGAGI. Barcoded TCR alpha and TCR beta cDNA libraries with UMIs came from 5'RACE using constant-segment primers. Each CDR3 protein is one row after TCRdb ran MiXCR on the 5' RACE reads. Among 150,000 to 200,000 distinct CDR3 sequences listed, roughly 13% were seen once. Specimen: PBMCs or a T cell subset sorted from them (not recorded which). This TCR was sampled from a man between 18 and 29 years old who had mild COVID-19 (a few samples of this study predate the infection). Cell type and time point are not known. The gene calls are TRBV6-5 and TRBJ2-6; weak D call: TRBD2 (6 bases). The DNA for the CDR3 is TGTGCCAGCAGGCCCCCGGGAGTTCGCGGGGCCAACGTCCTGACTTTC. Translation: CASRPPGVRGANVLTF.